What follows is one T cell receptor beta chain and its context. There is no known antigen for this receptor. Base qualities are not recorded, but no much larger clone differs from it by a single base. To prepare the library, the immunoSEQ multiplex PCR assay was applied. A mixture of 60 forward primers for TCR Vbeta segments and 13 reverse primers for TCR Jbeta segments was used in the multiplex PCR. The CDR3 region of rearranged TCR beta genes was amplified from genomic DNA by a multiplex PCR assay. On the Illumina HiSeq System, the amplified TCR beta libraries were sequenced as 87-base-pair reads. On the authors' methods: A later analysis tallied 80 million to 95 million unique TCR beta chains across the 666 repertoires, and approximately 12 million of those chains were shared by two or more donors. Raw reads were error-corrected and collapsed into unique sequences with a nearest-neighbor algorithm that merged closely related sequences to remove PCR and sequencing errors. CDR3 sequences were aligned to IMGT reference sequences to assign V, D and J gene segments. For a sequence to be retained, a match of at least six nucleotides was required to both a V gene segment and a J gene segment. Rearrangements were classified as productive when the CDR3 lacked stop codons and remained in frame with V and J, and all other rearrangements were classified as non-productive. Following IMGT convention, CDR3 was defined as the stretch from the second conserved V-encoded cysteine to the conserved J-encoded phenylalanine. The earlier analysis of about 610 of the donors excluded sequences that lacked an unambiguous match to a single V gene segment. In an earlier analysis of approximately 560 of the donors, a V segment was called functional when productive rearrangements were above 56.7%, and segregating when the standard deviation between donors exceeded 5%. To diagnose cytomegalovirus status from the catalog of TCR beta chain sequences, a statistical classification framework was built. V and J gene assignment, in a later analysis, came from comparing TCR nucleotide sequences with IMGT/GENE-DB human TR gene sequences. In a later analysis, CDR3 sequences and most-parsimonious VDJ recombination scenarios were assigned using the TCRdist pipeline. In a later analysis, each TCR beta chain was defined by its CDR3 amino acid sequence together with its V-gene family, and reads without a unique V-gene family were excluded. In a later analysis, around 600 highly shared, low-generation-probability nucleotide sequences were removed to address suspected cross-contamination and a sequencing artifact. In a later analysis, a clonal expansion index for each public chain was calculated from normalized within-repertoire ranks of inferred template counts. A later analysis computed generation probabilities with a VDJ recombination model fitted to out-of-frame rearrangements, and checked the results against IGoR. In a later analysis, hypergeometric tests were used to score TCR-TCR, TCR-HLA and TCR-CMV co-occurrence, with a repertoire-size bias correction applied to TCR pairs. False discovery rates were estimated in a later analysis by permuting HLA or CMV assignments 20 times. A later analysis grouped co-occurring TCRs with DBSCAN, adding TCRdist sequence similarity when clustering within HLA-allele-positive subsets. For co-occurrence clustering, repertoires with fewer than 30,000 or more than 120,000 public chains were excluded, along with a handful of repertoires with anomalous nucleotide sharing. The table comes from immuneACCESS by way of TCRdb, which keeps in-frame sequences with V and J called. Part of the clones is missing from these tables; in studies checked, under half for an unresolved V gene and the rest for unknown reasons. V and J calls plus clone size are reproduced from that table; the DNA served to infer D and trimming. The table for this sample lists 160,000 or so clones; around 79% of them were counted only once. The top ten clones comprise 0.5% to 0.55% of the sample.

Deletion took 6 bases off V and 2 bases off J, with a span of 10 bases between the germline ends. Taken from the germline V gene (reference sequence), the CDR1 and CDR2 loops are SEHNR and FQNEAQ. Spanning cysteine to phenylalanine, the CDR3 consists of 13 amino acids. The read is trimmed to its CDR3 DNA, 39 bases read in frame from base 1. The sample originates from a study of cytomegalovirus exposure and HLA in healthy donors (dated by TCRdb to 2016 to 2017). Concerning the study at large: In an earlier analysis of some 610 of the donors, 250 to 350 Gb of sequence data and 100 million or so unique TCR beta sequences from 180 million or so T cells were reported. The number of donors typed differed by locus, with about 629-630 for A, B, C, DRB1 and DQB1, around 500 for DQA1, over 600 for DPA1, and approximately 470 for DPB1. The study aimed to test whether signatures of past pathogen exposure could be identified by cataloging public T cell receptors. High-throughput TCR immunosequencing, statistical association of individual TCRs with disease status, and machine learning were combined to predict cytomegalovirus infection status. In addition to the first cohort of 666 subjects, a separate validation cohort of 130 or so different subjects was used. In a later analysis, previously published TCR beta repertoires from roughly 710 donors were re-analyzed and high-resolution HLA genotyping was added so that TCR occurrence patterns could be studied. Of the roughly 400 genotyped donors, 65% to 90% fell in the genetic ancestry cluster associated with self-reported Caucasian donors. All discovery cohort repertoires had been generated using a single sequencing platform. About five DR-DQ haplotypes were treated as single units for association and clustering because of strong linkage in the cohort. The T cell repertoires of 550 to 850 subjects were profiled by immunosequencing and related to cytomegalovirus serostatus. An early release that covered about 600 HLA-typed donors contained approximately 300 gigabases of sequencing data and 85 million to 100 million unique TCR sequences. To decide whether each TCR beta V gene segment behaved as functional or pseudogenic, an earlier analysis of fewer than 750 of the donors relied on high-throughput TCR beta sequencing. On average, about 200,000 unique TCR beta nucleotide sequences were sequenced per donor among about 400 genotyped donors of the cohort, with about 19% of those sequences being non-productive. Rather than drawing on any new phenotypic data, the later analysis identified candidate immune exposures from TCR beta sequences and the way those sequences occurred across donors. Donor age, sex, ethnicity and CMV serostatus were compiled together with the repertoire data. Genome-wide SNP genotypes for about 55% of the 666 donors were used in a later genetic analysis, which treated that subset as a discovery cohort. HLA typing covered class I and class II loci at four-digit resolution.

Study-wide conclusions, independent of this receptor: The only immune exposure information available for the cohort was CMV serostatus. In a later analysis, TCR association rates were found to vary across HLA loci, with the most associated TCRs seen for DRB1 alleles and the fewest for HLA-C alleles. The study listed approximately 150 TCR beta chains as associated with cytomegalovirus. The authors suggested that the approach could potentially be extended to other disease states and immunological phenotypes. A later analysis associated around 16,000 TCR beta sequences with specific HLA alleles at a false discovery rate of 0.05. Assigning TCR associations to individual alleles was difficult when HLA alleles, especially DR and DQ, strongly co-occurred. Because some donors lacked HLA typing at each locus, the association tests relied only on the typed subset. A cluster of highly shared sequence variants was judged likely to represent a technical artifact of the sequencing pipeline. In vitro tests confirmed that a few of the cytomegalovirus-associated TCR beta chains recognize cytomegalovirus antigens. In an earlier analysis of several hundred of the donors, most TCR beta V segments were observed in productive rearrangements about 90% or about 30% of the time, broadly matching IMGT annotations. Presence/absence analyses assumed roughly uniform sequencing depth across donors, an assumption that may not hold. A further reported finding was that TCR beta sequences accurately predicted the HLA-A and HLA-B alleles for most subjects in the first cohort. Linkage disequilibrium might explain the correlated functional status among segregating V segments, but an unknown experimental factor could not be ruled out. The classifier was reported to diagnose cytomegalovirus status with high specificity and sensitivity in both the original and validation cohorts. A later genetic analysis associated a missense DCLRE1C variant with V-gene and J-gene trimming of TCR beta chains, and an independent cohort replicated the association. According to a later genetic analysis, donors in an Asian-associated ancestry cluster had fewer N-insertions in productive TCRs than the roughly 700-donor mean. The cohort was sequenced for TCR beta chains only, and without alpha or paired-chain data the features that could be detected were limited. A later analysis found that HLA-associated TCR beta chains were more clonally expanded and had lower generation probabilities than equally common non-associated chains. Several of the top co-occurrence clusters appeared to be linked to parvovirus B19, influenza, CMV and Epstein-Barr virus, according to a later analysis. In a later analysis, most CMV-associated TCR beta chains were found to appear HLA-restricted, with HLA associations seemingly driven largely by CMV exposure. The earlier analysis of fewer than 750 of the donors excluded over 15 rarely observed V segments, including chromosome 9 orphons, because counts were too low. While some public TCRs were present in many individuals, most TCR sequences turned up only very rarely across donors. Some IMGT-functional V segments, including TRBV6-2 and TRBV6-3, could not be told apart with the 87-base-pair reads, so those segments were excluded.

In total, 666 healthy bone marrow donors made up the cohort. At the time of sampling, every cohort member was nominally healthy, though immune exposures that went unrecorded were likely present. The donor tested CMV seronegative and was one of the 352 seronegative cohort members. Each donor provided a peripheral blood sample, and peripheral blood mononuclear cells were used for TCR beta sequencing. The Qiagen DNeasy Blood Extraction Kit was used to extract genomic DNA from the blood cell samples. Sequencing was carried out using PBMCs. The chain uses TRBV7-9 and TRBJ2-5; possibly the D gene is TRBD2, per 6 matching bases. The receptor was isolated from a woman in her forties or fifties in good health and CMV-seronegative. The CDR3 region reads CASRLGGQETQYF. The DNA sequence is as follows: TGTGCCAGCAGGTTGGGGGGACAAGAGACCCAGTACTTC.